This T cell receptor (beta chain) was captured in a study of blood T cell repertoires in COVID-19. Study-level background: Samples came from the United States, Italy and Spain, spanning acute and convalescent COVID-19. In each case, the material was cDNA or gDNA derived from T cells, B-cell-depleted T cells, or PBMCs.

The V gene lost 6 bases and the J gene lost 4 bases, with 16 bases spanning the gap. The CDR3 covers 15 residues. From germline, CDR1 is MDHEN and CDR2 SYDVKM. Study processing details: Estimation of nucleated cell counts relied on the amplification of reference gene primers. Sequenced by immunoSEQ multiplex PCR; TCRdb stores in-frame clones only, minus some. V and J calls and clone size are as listed in that table; D and trimming were resolved from the DNA. This sample yields fewer than 250,000 clones, of which approximately 84% are seen a single time; around 4% belongs to the top ten. This clone was observed a few times.

Sequencing used peripheral blood. This chain joins TRBV28 and TRBJ2-1; TRBD1 might be the D (5 bases). This clonotype originated in a man aged 50 to 59 with acute or convalescent COVID-19. DNA of the CDR3: TGTGCCAGCAGGATCCAGGGTGGGTTATACAATGAGCAGTTCTTC. Protein product: CASRIQGGLYNEQFF.